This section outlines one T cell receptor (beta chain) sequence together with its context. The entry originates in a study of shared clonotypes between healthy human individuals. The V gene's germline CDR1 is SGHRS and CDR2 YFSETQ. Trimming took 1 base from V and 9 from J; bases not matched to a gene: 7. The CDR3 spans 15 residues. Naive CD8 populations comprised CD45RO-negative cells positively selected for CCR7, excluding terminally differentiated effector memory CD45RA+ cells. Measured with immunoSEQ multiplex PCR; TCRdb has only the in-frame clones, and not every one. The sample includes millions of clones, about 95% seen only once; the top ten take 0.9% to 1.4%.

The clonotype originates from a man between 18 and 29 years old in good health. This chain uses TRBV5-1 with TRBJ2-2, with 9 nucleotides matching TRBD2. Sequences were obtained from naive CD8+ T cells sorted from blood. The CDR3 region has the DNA TGCGCCAGCAGCTTGAATAGCGGGGGACTGAGGGAGCTGTTTTTT. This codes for CASSLNSGGLRELFF.